The 6 T cell receptor beta chains presented below share a single source sample, sequenced in a study of blood T cell repertoires in COVID-19. The assay was immunoSEQ multiplex PCR, and TCRdb's table has in-frame clones only and misses some. The sample has around 280,000 clones, approximately 90% seen once. Source material: PBMCs or T cells enriched from blood (not recorded which). These TCRs come from a woman in her thirties or forties who had recovered from COVID-19.

The chain joins TRBV27 to TRBJ2-7, with 12 bases that match TRBD2. The germline CDR1 and CDR2 sequences are MNHEY and SMNVEV (reference sequence). The CDR3 totals 14 residues. Germline trimming cut 4 bases from V and 4 bases from J; bases unmatched to any gene: 2. This CDR3 is CASSSGLAGYEQYF. DNA for the CDR3: TGTGCCAGCAGTTCCGGACTAGCGGGGTACGAGCAGTACTTC.

The gene calls are TRBV10-3 and TRBJ2-3, with D unclear. The CDR3 contains 13 residues. V gave up 8 bases and J gave up 6 bases, with 15 bases separating them. Germline CDR1 ENHRY, CDR2 SYGVKD. In DNA, the CDR3 is TGTGCCATCGCCCAGGCCACAGTGGATACGCAGTATTTT. As protein: CAIAQATVDTQYF.

This clone has a handful of counts. The V call is TRBV14, the J call TRBJ2-7; D might be TRBD1 (6 bases). Germline loops: CDR1 SGHDN, CDR2 FVKESK. V was cut by 4 bases and J by 3 bases, with 16 bases left in between. The CDR3 sequence is 15 residues long. The DNA of the CDR3 is TGTGCCAGCAGCCCGACGGGACACCTGGGCTACGAGCAGTACTTC. Translated: CASSPTGHLGYEQYF.

The V gene is TRBV7-2, the J gene TRBJ2-5; D possibly corresponds to TRBD2 (5 bases). CDR1 and CDR2 (germline): SGHTA, FQGNSA. The V gene lost 2 bases and the J gene lost 3 bases, with 16 bases spanning the gap. The CDR3 contains 16 residues. The chain's CDR3 is CASSLLGSGIKETQYF. In nucleotides, the CDR3 is TGTGCCAGCAGCTTACTTGGAAGCGGCATAAAAGAGACCCAGTACTTC.

V gene TRBV27 combines with J gene TRBJ2-1; no reliable D call. This CDR3 spans 15 amino acids. Germline CDR1 reads MNHEY; CDR2 reads SMNVEV (reference sequence). Trimming removed 3 bases at V and 9 bases at J, with 18 bases between. The CDR3 loop is CASSFPAAARVEQFF. CDR3 bases: TGTGCCAGCAGTTTTCCGGCGGCAGCTCGGGTTGAGCAGTTCTTC.

V is TRBV2 and J is TRBJ1-2, with 7 bases identical to TRBD1. V trimming: 7 bases; J trimming: 4 bases; junction bases outside the gene matches: 9. CDR3 length: 14 residues. Germline V gene sequence: CDR1 SNHLY, CDR2 FYNNEI. CDR3 residues: CASNMAGTAYGYTF. The CDR3 DNA sequence: TGTGCCAGCAACATGGCCGGGACAGCCTATGGCTACACCTTC.